This TCR beta chain was retrieved from a study of CD8+ T cells in alopecia areata. General study results and limits: Tofacitinib significantly brought down scalp clonality and expanded CD8+ clones among top 100.

Treatment given: oral pan-JAK inhibitor, 5-10 mg twice daily. A word on this clone: Its antigen is as yet unknown.

Isolated RNA was reverse transcribed into cDNA used as the sequencing template. Produced via immunoSEQ multiplex PCR; TCRdb's table is partial and in-frame only. The sample consists of under 350,000 clones, about 62% of them appearing once. The sample in question was CD4+ T cells sorted from blood, obtained at week 24, from a patient treated with tofacitinib. This clonotype originated in a human donor with alopecia areata.

CDR3 coding DNA: TGCAGCGTCGTCCCGGGACTAGCGGGGGGGCGAGAGACCCAGTACTTC. It yields the protein CSVVPGLAGGRETQYF. J is TRBJ2-5 and V is TRBV29-1; 16 bases are a match to TRBD2. J was trimmed by 4 bases and V by 6 bases; bases with no gene match: 8. The CDR3 consists of 16 residues. Germline CDR1 and CDR2: SQVTM and ANQGSEA.